Below are 6 T cell receptor beta chains sequenced from a single sample in a study of cytotoxic CD8 clonotypes in ibrutinib-treated CLL. Profiled with immunoSEQ multiplex PCR; TCRdb holds only in-frame clones, not every one. This sample yields over 65,000 clones, of which about 64% are seen a single time; 5.7% belongs to the top ten. The specimen comprised PBMCs, sampled after 12 months of ibrutinib treatment. All receptors come from a human donor with chronic lymphocytic leukemia.

The V gene is TRBV4-3, the J gene TRBJ1-4; D unclear. Trimming removed 1 base from V and 7 bases from J, with 22 bases in between. CDR3 length: 18 residues. Germline lookup yields CDR1 LGHNA and CDR2 YSLEER. The CDR3 sequence: CASSQGKPPKGLSEKLFF. CDR3 DNA sequence: TGCGCCAGCAGCCAAGGAAAACCTCCGAAAGGCTTAAGTGAAAAACTGTTTTTT.

DNA for the CDR3: TGCGCCAGCAGCCAAGATGTGCGCGGAATCTCCTACGAGCAGTACTTC. This codes for CASSQDVRGISYEQYF. The V call is TRBV4-3, the J call TRBJ2-7; D unclear. V lost 0 bases and J 0 bases, leaving 12 bases between the germline ends. Per germline, CDR1 LGHNA and CDR2 YSLEER. This CDR3 spans 16 amino acids.

This clone was recorded a few times. The chain uses TRBV7-2 and TRBJ1-5; TRBD1 might be the D (6 bases). This CDR3 comprises 13 residues. V lost 4 bases to trimming and J lost 6 bases, with 10 bases between them. From germline, CDR1 is SGHTA and CDR2 FQGNSA. Here the CDR3 reads CASSSQGAQPQHF. The CDR3 DNA is TGTGCCAGCAGCTCACAGGGAGCTCAGCCCCAGCATTTT.

The chain links TRBV19 to TRBJ1-1; TRBD1 might be the D (5 bases). The germline V gene has CDR1 LNHDA and CDR2 SQIVND (reference sequence). The germline V and J ends were trimmed by 3 bases and 1 base, with 9 bases remaining between them. This CDR3 contains 14 residues. DNA for the CDR3: TGTGCCAGTAGTATCGGTCAGGGGAACACTGAAGCTTTCTTT. Translated, it gives CASSIGQGNTEAFF.

This rearrangement joins TRBV19 to TRBJ1-6, with a tentative D call TRBD1 (5 bases). The V end lost 6 bases, the J end lost 7 bases, and 19 bases lay between the germline ends. CDR1 is LNHDA, CDR2 SQIVND, per germline (reference sequence). The CDR3 length is 16 residues. As DNA, the CDR3 is TGTGCCAGTAGGACGCTAGAGGCAGGGATGAATTCACCCCTCCACTTT. This encodes CASRTLEAGMNSPLHF.

V is TRBV7-8 and J is TRBJ1-5; D ambiguous. Germline V gene lookup returns CDR1 SGHVS and CDR2 FQNEAQ. CDR3 length: 14 residues. The ends were cut back, 2 bases at V and 6 bases at J, with 11 bases in the middle. The CDR3 DNA follows: TGTGCCAGCAGCTTATTAAGGGCACCTCAGCCCCAGCATTTT. Protein: CASSLLRAPQPQHF.